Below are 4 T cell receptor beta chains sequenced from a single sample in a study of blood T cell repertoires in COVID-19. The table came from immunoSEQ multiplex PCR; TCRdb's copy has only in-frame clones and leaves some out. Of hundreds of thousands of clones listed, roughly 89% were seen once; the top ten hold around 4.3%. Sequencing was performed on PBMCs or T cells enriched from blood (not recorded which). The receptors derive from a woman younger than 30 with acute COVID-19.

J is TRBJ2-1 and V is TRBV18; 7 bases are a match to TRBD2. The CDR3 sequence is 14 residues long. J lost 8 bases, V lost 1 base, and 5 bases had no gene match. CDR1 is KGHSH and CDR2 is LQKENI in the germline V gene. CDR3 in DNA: TGTGCCAGCTCACCACGGCGGGAGTTGGATGAGCAGTTCTTC. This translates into CASSPRRELDEQFF.

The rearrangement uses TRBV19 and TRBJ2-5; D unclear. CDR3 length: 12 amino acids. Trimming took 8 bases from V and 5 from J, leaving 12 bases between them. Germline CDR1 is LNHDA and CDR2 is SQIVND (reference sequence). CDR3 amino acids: CASAPSGETQYF. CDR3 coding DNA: TGTGCCAGTGCGCCCTCCGGGGAGACCCAGTACTTC.

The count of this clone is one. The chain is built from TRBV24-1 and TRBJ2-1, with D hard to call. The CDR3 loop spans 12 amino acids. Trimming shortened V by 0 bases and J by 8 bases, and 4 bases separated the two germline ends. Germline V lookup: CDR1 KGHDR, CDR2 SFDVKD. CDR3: CATSDLAYEQFF. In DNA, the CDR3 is TGTGCCACCAGTGATTTGGCGTATGAGCAGTTCTTC.

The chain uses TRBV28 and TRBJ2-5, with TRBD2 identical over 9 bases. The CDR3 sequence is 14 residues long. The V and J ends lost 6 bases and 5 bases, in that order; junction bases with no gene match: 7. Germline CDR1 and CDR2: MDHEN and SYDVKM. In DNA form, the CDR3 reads TGTGCCAGCAGCCAACCTAGCGGGATGGAGACCCAGTACTTC. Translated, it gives CASSQPSGMETQYF.